This T cell receptor beta chain was recorded in a study of blood T cell repertoires in COVID-19 (dated by TCRdb to the early 2020s). Describing the broader study: Samples covering the acute and convalescent phases of COVID-19 were provided by collaborators in the United States, Italy and Spain. The repertoires were released in a freely available public database intended as a resource for research on the immune response to SARS-CoV-2. Where available, HLA class I and class II types were obtained from metadata supplied by the sample provider rather than from assay-based typing. Deeply sampled blood TCRbeta repertoires from subjects exposed to, actively infected with, or recovered from COVID-19 were included in the dataset. The prospective study material was composed of cDNA or gDNA derived from T cells, B-cell-depleted T cells, or PBMCs. Sample metadata almost always included a de-identified subject ID, COVID-19 status, age in years and sex. The samples were drawn from the first 160 participants of the ongoing ImmuneRACE study and from 950 to 1,500 subjects provided by 6 global collaborators.

CDR1 and CDR2 are read off the germline V gene (reference sequence) as LGHDT and YNNKEL. The junction carries 15 bases between V and J, which are trimmed by 9 bases and 7 bases respectively. The CDR3 spans 13 residues, from the cysteine through the phenylalanine. Of the read, only the CDR3 DNA is kept; its 39 bases are in frame from base 1. Regarding this clone: What this receptor recognizes is not known. The sample holds no much larger clone one base away, and base qualities are not on file.

Results the study describes overall, beyond this receptor: How much clinical and demographic metadata was included differed by source and by participant, and the metadata was provided uncurated.

TCRbeta CDR3 regions were amplified from genomic DNA by means of the immunoSEQ Assay, a bias-controlled multiplex PCR. Per the original workflow: Nucleated cell counts per sample were estimated from amplification of reference gene primers within the assay. To quantify the absolute abundance of each unique TCRbeta CDR3 rearrangement, sequence reads were collapsed and filtered. Productive Simpson clonality was computed per sample as the square root of Simpson's diversity index over productive rearrangements. Drawn from immuneACCESS, this table holds only the in-frame rearrangements with V and J called that TCRdb kept. Clones are partly lost; checked studies trace under half to an unresolved V gene and leave the rest unexplained. V and J calls and clone size are those listed in that table; D and trimming were worked out from the DNA. The sample table lists some 380,000 clones, around 87% of them with a count of one. 1.3% of the sample is held by the ten biggest clonotypes.

Enrolling through a virtual design, the prospective study's participants ranged in age from about 18 to 89 years and lived across roughly 23 United States geographic areas. Cohort assignment in the prospective study relied on participant-reported clinical history from a screening survey and a study questionnaire. Recovered participants in ImmuneRACE Cohort 3 were defined by two consecutive negative NP/OP PCR tests, clearance by a healthcare professional, or resolution of symptoms. Mobile phlebotomists in the prospective study collected whole blood, serum and a nasopharyngeal or oropharyngeal swab from every participant. Prospective study participants could optionally give additional blood draws and questionnaires over an approximately 2-month period. Blood samples from the prospective study were shipped frozen or at room temperature prior to DNA extraction.

This sequence originates from a man aged 25-45 years who had recovered from COVID-19. The specimen was PBMCs or T cells enriched from blood (not recorded which). The chain joins TRBV3-1 (or the pseudogene TRBV3-2) to TRBJ1-4, with a tentative D gene TRBD1 over 5 matching bases. The CDR3 sequence is CASCGAASEKLFF. The nucleotide sequence is TGTGCCAGTTGTGGGGCTGCGAGTGAAAAACTGTTTTTT.